This T cell receptor beta chain was retrieved from a study of shared clonotypes between healthy human individuals. For each subset, genomic DNA was distributed in equal portions over several immunoSEQ plates. Profiling relied on immunoSEQ multiplex PCR, and the TCRdb table lists in-frame clones only, not all of them. The sample shows over 1.4 million clones, around 95% of them seen only once. As for this clone: Its antigen is unknown.

The CDR3 covers 19 residues. Trimming shortened V by 1 base and J by 0 bases, and 19 bases separated the two germline ends. Germline V gene lookup returns CDR1 KGHSH and CDR2 LQKENI. Study outcomes and limitations: The four-donor shared clonotypes exceeded non-shared clonotypes in generation probability, with non-shared ones scoring lower. The naive CD4 repertoires of several donors were compared, and 5% to 6.5% of clonotypes were shared. Tissues were not sampled, only blood, and their repertoires likely differ.

This receptor was identified in a man younger than 45 in good health. Sequenced sample: naive CD4+ T cells sorted from blood. Specified subset: CD45RA+ positively selected. The V gene is TRBV18, the J gene TRBJ2-1; possible D gene TRBD1, 7 bases. The CDR3 region has the DNA TGTGCCAGCTCACCACAGGGGGCCATGCGGGAAGTCTCCTACAATGAGCAGTTCTTC. Translating gives CASSPQGAMREVSYNEQFF.